This T cell receptor beta chain was captured in a study of blood T cells in healthy people across ages. Findings and limits, study-wide: When set beside aged donors, long-lived donors presented more naive CD4+ cells and higher diversity.

As regards this clonotype: Its antigen is unidentified.

The authors ran a second PCR of about 6 to 11 cycles using a sample-barcoded 5' primer and a J-beta primer mix. Via MiXCR, TCRdb re-called the 5' RACE reads, giving one row per CDR3 protein. Of about 1.4 million distinct CDR3 sequences listed, around 55% are singletons. This CDR3 is 15 amino acids long. Looked up from germline, CDR1 is WNHNN and CDR2 is SYGVQD (reference sequence). The junction had 3 bases not matched to a gene; V was cut back by 5 bases and J by 0 bases. Sequencing was done on a sample of blood. The genes are TRBV10-1 and TRBJ2-3, with TRBD2 matching over 9 bases. The TCR originated in a man younger than 35 in good health. The CDR3 loop reads CASSPSGTSTDTQYF. The CDR3 coding sequence is TGCGCCAGCAGTCCTAGCGGGACTAGCACAGATACGCAGTATTTT.